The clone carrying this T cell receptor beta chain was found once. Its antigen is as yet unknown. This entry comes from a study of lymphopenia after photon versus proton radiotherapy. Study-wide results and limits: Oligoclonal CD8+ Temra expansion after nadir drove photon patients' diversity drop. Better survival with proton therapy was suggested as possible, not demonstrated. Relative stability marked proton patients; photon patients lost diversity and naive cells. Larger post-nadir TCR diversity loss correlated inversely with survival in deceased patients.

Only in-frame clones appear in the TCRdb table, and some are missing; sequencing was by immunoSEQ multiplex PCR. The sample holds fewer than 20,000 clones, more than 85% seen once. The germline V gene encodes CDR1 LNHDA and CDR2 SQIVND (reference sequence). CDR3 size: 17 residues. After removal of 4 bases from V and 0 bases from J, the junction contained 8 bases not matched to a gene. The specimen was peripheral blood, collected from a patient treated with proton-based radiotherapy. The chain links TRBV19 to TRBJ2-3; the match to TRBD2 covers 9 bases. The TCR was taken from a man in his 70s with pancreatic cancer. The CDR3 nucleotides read TGTGCCAGTAGTACCGTACCAGCGGGGGGTAGCACAGATACGCAGTATTTT. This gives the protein CASSTVPAGGSTDTQYF.